The source of this T cell receptor beta chain is a study of shared clonotypes between healthy human individuals. CDR1 and CDR2 (germline): SGDLS, YYNGEE. There are 15 residues in the CDR3. J was trimmed by 7 bases and V by 4 bases; bases with no gene match: 9. TCRdb keeps only in-frame clones here, not all; method: immunoSEQ multiplex PCR. The sample yields hundreds of thousands of clones, approximately 96% seen once. It was CD45RO-negative cells, positively selected for CCR7, that made up naive CD8 cells, with terminally differentiated effector memory CD45RA+ cells excluded. With regard to this clone: Its specificity is not known. The same CDR3 arises from other DNA sequences in this sample as well.

The study, taken as a whole, reports: How much donors shared clonotypes was expected to be affected by sequencing depth. The authors sampled blood alone, and tissue repertoires likely differ. In contrast to clonotypes shared by all four donors, non-shared clonotypes had lower generation probabilities.

The rearrangement joins TRBV9 to TRBJ2-1; TRBD1 agrees at 9 bases. The source of this sequence is a woman in her 30s in good health. Sequences were obtained from naive CD8+ T cells sorted from blood. The CDR3 loop is CASSTEGTGINEQFF. The CDR3 coding sequence is TGTGCCAGCAGCACAGAAGGGACAGGGATTAATGAGCAGTTCTTC. Based on the CDR3 plus reference TRBV9 and TRBJ2-1, the full variable domain is DSGVTQTPKHLITATGQRVTLRCSPRSGDLSVYWYQQSLDQGLQFLIQYYNGEERAKGNILERFSAQQFPDLHSELNLSSLELGDSALYFCASSTEGTGINEQFFGPGTRLTVL.